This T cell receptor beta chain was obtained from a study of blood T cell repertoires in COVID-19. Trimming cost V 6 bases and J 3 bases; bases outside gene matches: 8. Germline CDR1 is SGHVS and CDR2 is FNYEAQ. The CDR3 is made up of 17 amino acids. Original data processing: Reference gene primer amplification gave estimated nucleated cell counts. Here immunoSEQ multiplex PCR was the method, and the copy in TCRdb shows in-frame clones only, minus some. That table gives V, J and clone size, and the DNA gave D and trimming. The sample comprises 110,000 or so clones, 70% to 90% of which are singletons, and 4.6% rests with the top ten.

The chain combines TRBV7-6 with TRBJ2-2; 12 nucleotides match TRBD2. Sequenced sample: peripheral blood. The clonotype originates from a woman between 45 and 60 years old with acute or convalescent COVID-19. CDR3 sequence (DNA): TGTGCCAGCAGGGACTCGGGGACTAGCGGGTACACCGGGGAGCTGTTTTTT. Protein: CASRDSGTSGYTGELFF.